A selection of T cell receptor beta chains follows, all from one sample in a study of T cell responses to AZD1222 COVID-19 vaccine. Produced via immunoSEQ multiplex PCR; TCRdb's table is partial and in-frame only. The table lists some 180,000 clones, roughly 92% of them singletons. The sequencing here drew on peripheral blood, taken on day 0 of AZD1222 vaccination. These receptors were taken from an adult in good health. Each CDR3 is given with its conserved first and last residue. Each record gives: D gene, V gene, clone size, J gene, CDR3 protein, CDR3 DNA. A D gene is named only where the DNA matches it firmly. A clone size is listed for some rows: how often the clone was seen (once, few, many), or a class if it is expanded.

d_call: NA
v_call: TRBV20-1
clone_size: NA
j_call: TRBJ2-3
cdr3_aa: CSAVSPDSVF
cdr3_nt: TGCAGTGCTGTTTCCCCGGACAGTGTTTTT

d_call: NA
v_call: TRBV11-2
clone_size: NA
j_call: TRBJ1-6
cdr3_aa: CASSLMSWAGGSPLHF
cdr3_nt: TGTGCCAGCAGCTTAATGTCCTGGGCCGGGGGTTCACCCCTCCACTTT

d_call: NA
v_call: TRBV7-3
clone_size: NA
j_call: TRBJ2-3
cdr3_aa: CASSGDSTDTQYF
cdr3_nt: TGTGCCAGCAGCGGGGACAGCACAGATACGCAGTATTTT

d_call: NA
v_call: TRBV5-1
clone_size: NA
j_call: TRBJ2-5
cdr3_aa: CASSPVTGFQETQYF
cdr3_nt: TGCGCCAGCAGCCCGGTCACGGGGTTCCAAGAGACCCAGTACTTC

d_call: TRBD1
v_call: TRBV9
clone_size: NA
j_call: TRBJ2-2
cdr3_aa: CASSGREGASNTGELFF
cdr3_nt: TGTGCCAGCAGCGGTCGTGAGGGGGCTTCGAACACCGGGGAGCTGTTTTTT

d_call: NA
v_call: TRBV30
clone_size: NA
j_call: TRBJ1-5
cdr3_aa: CAWGPGGQPQHF
cdr3_nt: TGTGCCTGGGGGCCGGGCGGGCAGCCCCAGCATTTT

d_call: TRBD1
v_call: TRBV9
clone_size: NA
j_call: TRBJ1-1
cdr3_aa: CASRGQGGVNTEAFF
cdr3_nt: TGTGCCAGCAGAGGACAGGGCGGAGTGAACACTGAAGCTTTCTTT

d_call: NA
v_call: TRBV3-1/TRBV3-2
clone_size: NA
j_call: TRBJ1-6
cdr3_aa: CASRQTAVEGRNSPLHF
cdr3_nt: TGTGCCAGCAGACAGACAGCCGTTGAGGGGAGAAATTCACCCCTCCACTTT

d_call: TRBD1
v_call: TRBV7-9
clone_size: NA
j_call: TRBJ1-1
cdr3_aa: CASSPGGAPNTEAFF
cdr3_nt: TGTGCCAGCAGCCCAGGGGGGGCCCCGAACACTGAAGCTTTCTTT

d_call: NA
v_call: TRBV29-1
clone_size: NA
j_call: TRBJ1-2
cdr3_aa: CSVEDRAYGYTF
cdr3_nt: TGCAGCGTTGAAGATCGCGCCTATGGCTACACCTTC

d_call: NA
v_call: TRBV11-1
clone_size: NA
j_call: TRBJ2-3
cdr3_aa: CASSLVGGADTQYF
cdr3_nt: TGTGCCAGCAGCTTAGTAGGAGGGGCAGATACGCAGTATTTT

d_call: TRBD1
v_call: TRBV19
clone_size: NA
j_call: TRBJ1-4
cdr3_aa: CASQDRGRVEKLFF
cdr3_nt: TGTGCCAGTCAGGACAGGGGGCGCGTAGAAAAACTGTTTTTT

d_call: TRBD1
v_call: TRBV30
clone_size: NA
j_call: TRBJ1-6
cdr3_aa: CAWSAQGRNSPLHF
cdr3_nt: TGTGCCTGGAGTGCACAGGGGCGAAATTCACCCCTCCACTTT

d_call: NA
v_call: TRBV5-1
clone_size: NA
j_call: TRBJ2-7
cdr3_aa: CASSFSRGDEQYF
cdr3_nt: TGCGCCAGCAGCTTCTCCAGGGGAGACGAGCAGTACTTC

d_call: TRBD1
v_call: TRBV3-1/TRBV3-2
clone_size: NA
j_call: TRBJ2-4
cdr3_aa: CASREGGATKNIQYF
cdr3_nt: TGTGCCAGCCGCGAAGGGGGCGCAACCAAAAACATTCAGTACTTC

d_call: NA
v_call: TRBV10-1
clone_size: NA
j_call: TRBJ1-2
cdr3_aa: CASSVEGSGRYTF
cdr3_nt: TGCGCCAGCAGTGTTGAGGGGTCCGGACGCTACACCTTC

d_call: TRBD2
v_call: TRBV3-1/TRBV3-2
clone_size: NA
j_call: TRBJ2-7
cdr3_aa: CASSQDTLAGGSYEQYF
cdr3_nt: TGTGCCAGCAGCCAAGATACCCTAGCGGGAGGTTCGTACGAGCAGTACTTC

d_call: TRBD1
v_call: TRBV14
clone_size: NA
j_call: TRBJ2-5
cdr3_aa: CASSYYRGETQYF
cdr3_nt: TGTGCCAGCAGCTATTACAGGGGGGAGACCCAGTACTTC

d_call: NA
v_call: TRBV2
clone_size: once
j_call: TRBJ2-5
cdr3_aa: CASSDWRGQETQYF
cdr3_nt: TGTGCCAGCAGTGATTGGCGGGGACAAGAGACCCAGTACTTC

d_call: TRBD1
v_call: TRBV7-2
clone_size: once
j_call: TRBJ1-1
cdr3_aa: CASSLYGQGPRGAFF
cdr3_nt: TGTGCCAGCAGCCTATACGGACAGGGGCCGAGGGGAGCTTTCTTT

d_call: NA
v_call: TRBV2
clone_size: NA
j_call: TRBJ2-2
cdr3_aa: CASSPISGELFF
cdr3_nt: TGTGCCAGCAGTCCGATTTCCGGGGAGCTGTTTTTT

d_call: NA
v_call: TRBV7-8
clone_size: few
j_call: TRBJ1-1
cdr3_aa: CASSSRDAQRWGTEAFF
cdr3_nt: TGTGCCAGCAGTTCCAGGGACGCTCAAAGATGGGGCACTGAAGCTTTCTTT

d_call: NA
v_call: TRBV19
clone_size: NA
j_call: TRBJ2-3
cdr3_aa: CASSLAPGDTQYF
cdr3_nt: TGTGCCAGTAGTTTGGCGCCGGGAGATACGCAGTATTTT

d_call: NA
v_call: TRBV5-4
clone_size: NA
j_call: TRBJ2-3
cdr3_aa: CASSLAGRGRDTQYF
cdr3_nt: TGTGCCAGCAGCTTGGCCGGGAGGGGGCGGGATACGCAGTATTTT

d_call: NA
v_call: TRBV29-1
clone_size: NA
j_call: TRBJ2-7
cdr3_aa: CSVRGHHLVEQYF
cdr3_nt: TGCAGCGTTCGGGGACACCATCTAGTCGAGCAGTACTTC

d_call: TRBD1
v_call: TRBV18
clone_size: NA
j_call: TRBJ1-1
cdr3_aa: CASSRTGGSGGAEAFF
cdr3_nt: TGTGCCAGCTCACGGACAGGAGGGTCCGGGGGGGCTGAAGCTTTCTTT

d_call: NA
v_call: TRBV19
clone_size: NA
j_call: TRBJ1-5
cdr3_aa: CASSIDYSNQPQHF
cdr3_nt: TGTGCCAGTAGTATAGATTATAGCAATCAGCCCCAGCATTTT